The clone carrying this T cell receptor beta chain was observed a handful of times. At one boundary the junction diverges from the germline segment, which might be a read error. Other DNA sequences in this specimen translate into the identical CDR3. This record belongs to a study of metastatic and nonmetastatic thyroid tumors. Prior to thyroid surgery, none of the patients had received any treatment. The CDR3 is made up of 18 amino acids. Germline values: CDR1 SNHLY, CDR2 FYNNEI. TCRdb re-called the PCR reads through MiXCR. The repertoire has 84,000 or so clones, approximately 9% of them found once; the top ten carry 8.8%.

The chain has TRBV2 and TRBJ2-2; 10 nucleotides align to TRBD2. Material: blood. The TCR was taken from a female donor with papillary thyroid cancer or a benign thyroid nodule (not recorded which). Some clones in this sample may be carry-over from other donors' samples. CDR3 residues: CASSEAGGRGAKGGELFF. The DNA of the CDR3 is TGTGCCAGCAGCGAAGCGGGAGGGCGGGGAGCTAAGGGCGGGGAGCTGTTTTTT. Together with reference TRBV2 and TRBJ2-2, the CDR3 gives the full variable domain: EPEVTQTPSHQVTQMGQEVILRCVPISNHLYFYWYRQILGQKVEFLVSFYNNEISEKSEIFDDQFSVERPDGSNFTLKIRSTKLEDSAMYFCASSEAGGRGAKGGELFFGEGSRLTVL.